This T cell receptor beta chain was sequenced during a study of immune characterization of retroperitoneal liposarcoma. TCRdb recomputed calls from the PCR reads with MiXCR, one row per CDR3 protein. The sample holds some 8,200 distinct CDR3 sequences, about two fifths seen once. The TCR sequence derives from a male donor with retroperitoneal liposarcoma. Sequencing input: tumor tissue.

The CDR3 reads CASSFIGSGDEQFF. The CDR3, as DNA: TGCGCCAGCAGCTTCATTGGGAGTGGCGATGAGCAGTTCTTC. This chain connects TRBV5-1 to TRBJ2-1, with D possibly matching TRBD2 (5 bases). CDR1 is SGHRS, CDR2 YFSETQ, per germline. V was clipped by 2 bases and J by 8 bases, with 14 bases between them. This CDR3 region has 14 residues.